The entry below describes one T cell receptor (beta chain). This clone's antigen is unknown. No base-level quality is on record; no much larger clone is a single base apart. The sample belongs to a study of blood T cells in healthy people across ages (dated by TCRdb to about 2015). As for the study more broadly: Template switching captured roughly one uniquely barcoded TCR beta cDNA molecule per two T cells in model experiments. Using the same blood draw, the study looked at two additional independent replicas of 1 million unique cDNA reads for two donors, one aged 18 to 30 and the other aged 80 or older. To avoid experimental bias, donors of different ages were spread randomly across the sequencing lanes. To track age-related changes in TCR beta repertoire diversity, the study relied on deep sequencing normalized with unique cDNA molecular identifiers. The donors were divided into four age groups: young (average about 16 years), middle-aged (approximately 39), aged (approximately 62) and long-lived (about 84). Here is what the overall study found, with its caveats: The percentage of naive T cells measured by flow cytometry correlated strongly with observed TCR beta diversity. Compared with the aged group, the long-lived group had more naive CD4+ T cells, fewer expanded clones and increased TCR diversity, suggesting age selection. Bulk unsorted PBMC profiling prevented conclusive comparison of naive and antigen-experienced compartments. Because donor CMV infection status was unknown, age-related changes in expanded clonotypes were potentially confounded. Total diversity estimates from one million sequenced T cells were considered lower bounds and underestimates. As age increased, observed TCR beta diversity per million T cells dropped in a roughly linear way, and a significant reduction was already evident by age 40.

To prepare the library, 5' RACE was applied. The reads were generated on an Illumina HiSeq 2500. A second 7 to 11 cycle PCR used a sample-barcoded 5' primer and a J-beta primer mix. A unique molecular identifier was introduced onto each TCR beta cDNA molecule by a template-switch 5' adaptor carrying 12 random nucleotides. Each sample yielded at least 3 million CDR3-containing paired-end reads. The Mint cDNA synthesis kit, primed by a TRBC-specific oligonucleotide, was used to synthesize first-strand cDNA from all RNA. All cDNA was treated with uracil-DNA glycosylase and then went through a first 18-cycle PCR with the universal primers M1SS and BC2_uni_R. On the study's bioinformatics: For normalization, 1 million high-quality reads, each with a distinct molecular identifier, were randomly selected from each sample. Reads with shared molecular identifiers were discarded instead of being binned into consensus sequences. MiTCR, with a Q25 quality threshold and the strictest error-elimination algorithm, was used for CDR3 identification, clonotype clustering and error correction. A nonparametric unseen species model with Euler transformation was used to estimate lower-bound total TCR beta diversity. TCRdb itself trimmed the public reads at Q25 with fastp, ran MiXCR and retained productive beta chains. CDR3 protein sequences are deduplicated, and each keeps its most common genes and DNA. TCRdb, not the original authors, processed these V and J calls. This sample comprises 650,000 to 700,000 distinct CDR3 sequences, under 65% of them detected only once. The ten largest account for about 13% of the sample.

V gives up 6 bases and J gives up 3 bases, and the segment between their germline ends measures 16 bases. The CDR3 covers 14 residues, taking in both the cysteine and the phenylalanine. The read is trimmed to its CDR3 DNA, 42 bases read in frame from base 1. CDR1 and CDR2, per the germline V gene (reference sequence), are DFQATT and SNEGSKA. The 39 donors, aged 6 to 90 years, were systemically healthy Caucasian individuals from Russia. Each donor gave 9 to 10 milliliters of peripheral blood, collected into EDTA-treated Vacutainer tubes. Ficoll-Paque density-gradient centrifugation was used to isolate PBMCs, with at least 7 million per sample. Trizol reagent was used to extract total RNA from PBMCs, with at least 6 micrograms per sample. Naive CD45RAhigh/CD27high T cell percentages were measured by flow cytometry on a PBMC aliquot from every donor.

Sequenced input: blood. This sequence originates from a woman of 80 years or more in good health. The chain joins TRBV20-1 to TRBJ2-3; the D region is possibly TRBD1 or TRBD2, each matching across 6 bases. The CDR3: CSAAGQGRTDTQYF. The DNA sequence reads TGCAGTGCCGCGGGGCAGGGGAGGACAGATACGCAGTATTTT.